The table lists the clone carrying this T cell receptor beta chain with a count of one. The data derive from a study of OX40 agonist ivuxolimab in advanced cancers. Whole-study context: Dose-escalation patients suffered from hepatocellular carcinoma, melanoma, renal cell or head and neck cancer. Subjects had a mean age of roughly 57 years, with a range of about 23 to 79; around 80% were male.

Germline-derived CDR1 and CDR2 are KGHSH and LQKENI. V was shortened by 4 bases and J by 1 base, with 12 bases between the two germline ends. This CDR3 has 15 amino acids. Here immunoSEQ multiplex PCR was the method, and the copy in TCRdb shows in-frame clones only, minus some. The data show about 70,000 clones, with 88% seen just once and 2.5% to 3% held by the top ten. This sequence joins TRBV18 and TRBJ2-3, with D possibly called TRBD1 or TRBD2 (6 bases each). The TCR was taken from an adult with an advanced solid tumor such as melanoma, head and neck, liver or kidney cancer. The sample in question was CD4+ or CD8+ T cells sorted from blood, obtained in a trial of the OX40 agonist ivuxolimab. The CDR3 nucleotides are TGTGCCAGCTCACTCACAGGGACTGGCACAGATACGCAGTATTTT. Residues: CASSLTGTGTDTQYF.